This is a list of T cell receptor beta chains from one sample in a study of shared clonotypes between healthy human individuals. Produced via immunoSEQ multiplex PCR; TCRdb's table is partial and in-frame only. Of some 2,500,000 clones in the sample, 93% were seen once. The sample taken for sequencing was naive CD4+ T cells from PBMCs. These receptor sequences come from a man aged 18 to 29 in good health. Some clones in this sample may be carry-over from other donors' samples. The CDR3 runs from the conserved cysteine through the conserved F or W. The D gene is left open where the match is weak. The size field is filled for only some rows; it gives once, few, many or a size class.

V,J,D,size,CDR3,DNA
TRBV27,TRBJ1-5,TRBD1,NA,CASSEQGAGNQPQHF,TGTGCCAGCAGCGAACAGGGGGCGGGCAATCAGCCCCAGCATTTT
TRBV6-6,TRBJ2-7,NA,NA,CASLGGAAEQYF,TGTGCCAGCCTGGGTGGGGCAGCCGAGCAGTACTTC
TRBV7-2,TRBJ1-5,NA,few,CASSLGRVNQPQHF,TGTGCCAGCAGCTTAGGCAGGGTCAATCAGCCCCAGCATTTT
TRBV23-1,TRBJ1-5,NA,NA,CASSQSVGPDSNQPQHF,TGCGCCAGCAGTCAGAGCGTCGGGCCAGATAGCAATCAGCCCCAGCATTTT
TRBV30,TRBJ2-7,TRBD2,NA,CAWSAHGGSYEQYF,TGTGCCTGGAGTGCCCACGGGGGGTCCTACGAGCAGTACTTC
TRBV5-1,TRBJ2-3,NA,once,CASSFSPLASPDTQYF,TGCGCCAGCAGCTTTTCGCCTCTAGCGAGCCCAGATACGCAGTATTTT
TRBV30,TRBJ1-4,NA,NA,CAWGSGPNEKLFF,TGTGCCTGGGGATCGGGACCCAATGAAAAACTGTTTTTT
TRBV7-2,TRBJ2-7,NA,NA,CASSLGSLGQYF,TGTGCCAGCAGCTTAGGGTCCTTAGGGCAGTACTTC
TRBV11-2,TRBJ2-2,NA,NA,CAWGRPNTGELFF,TGTGCCTGGGGCAGACCAAACACCGGGGAGCTGTTTTTT
TRBV18,TRBJ1-5,NA,NA,CASSPDGNQPQHF,TGTGCCAGCTCACCCGATGGCAATCAGCCCCAGCATTTT
TRBV6-1,TRBJ2-4,TRBD1,NA,CASSEGRIRGPLVQYF,TGTGCCAGCAGTGAAGGGAGGATTAGGGGGCCCCTGGTTCAGTACTTC
TRBV29-1,TRBJ2-1,TRBD1,NA,CSSRRTGNHNEQFF,TGCAGCTCGAGGAGGACAGGGAACCACAATGAGCAGTTCTTC
TRBV20-1,TRBJ2-3,NA,once,CSARRGDTQYF,TGCAGTGCACGGAGGGGGGATACGCAGTATTTT
TRBV28,TRBJ1-2,NA,NA,CASSFPGPKTFYGYTF,TGTGCCAGCAGTTTTCCGGGGCCTAAAACCTTCTATGGCTACACCTTC
TRBV5-1,TRBJ2-3,TRBD2,NA,CASSLGLATDTQYF,TGCGCCAGCAGCTTGGGACTAGCCACAGATACGCAGTATTTT
TRBV19,TRBJ1-2,NA,NA,CASSTAQATGRGTGGYTF,TGTGCCAGTAGTACGGCCCAAGCGACAGGTCGGGGAACAGGGGGCTACACCTTC
TRBV2,TRBJ1-2,NA,NA,CASSGSEAGGANYGYTF,TGTGCCAGCAGCGGAAGCGAAGCTGGGGGGGCGAACTATGGCTACACCTTC
TRBV29-1,TRBJ2-1,TRBD2,NA,CSVDDLSGSSYEQFF,TGCAGCGTTGACGATCTTAGCGGGAGTAGTTATGAGCAGTTCTTC
TRBV6-1,TRBJ1-3,NA,once,CASVRGDPGNTIYF,TGTGCCAGCGTTCGGGGGGACCCTGGAAACACCATATATTTT
TRBV5-4,TRBJ2-3,NA,NA,CASSPGRGAGTDTQYF,TGTGCCAGCAGCCCCGGTCGGGGGGCTGGCACAGATACGCAGTATTTT
TRBV7-2,TRBJ2-1,NA,NA,CASSNRVDEQFF,TGTGCCAGCAGCAACAGGGTCGATGAGCAGTTCTTC
TRBV7-2,TRBJ1-3,TRBD1,NA,CASSQNQGAGNTIYF,TGTGCCAGCAGCCAAAACCAGGGGGCTGGAAACACCATATATTTT
TRBV6-1,TRBJ2-7,TRBD1,NA,CASRRTQGQSYEQYF,TGTGCCAGCAGGCGCACCCAGGGACAGTCCTACGAGCAGTACTTC
TRBV19,TRBJ1-1,NA,NA,CASSAGRLNTEAFF,TGTGCCAGTAGTGCGGGACGGTTGAACACTGAAGCTTTCTTT
TRBV7-2,TRBJ2-7,NA,NA,CASSFYKGEQYF,TGTGCCAGCAGCTTTTACAAGGGGGAGCAGTACTTC
TRBV15,TRBJ2-5,TRBD2,NA,CASASGPQETQYF,TGTGCTTCAGCTAGCGGGCCTCAAGAGACCCAGTACTTC
TRBV28,TRBJ1-4,NA,NA,CASSLSRGGSEKLFF,TGTGCCAGCAGTTTATCCCGGGGGGGGAGTGAAAAACTGTTTTTT
TRBV30,TRBJ2-7,NA,once,CAWSALGGSMNEQYF,TGTGCCTGGAGTGCACTAGGCGGGTCGATGAACGAGCAGTACTTC
TRBV7-9,TRBJ1-5,NA,NA,CASSLVEGPLNQPQHF,TGTGCCAGCAGCTTGGTTGAAGGGCCCCTCAATCAGCCCCAGCATTTT
TRBV4-1,TRBJ2-5,NA,NA,CASSQWGGETQYF,TGCGCCAGCAGCCAATGGGGAGGTGAGACCCAGTACTTC
TRBV5-1,TRBJ2-2,TRBD1,NA,CASSFRTGSNTGELFF,TGCGCCAGCAGCTTCCGGACAGGCTCAAACACCGGGGAGCTGTTTTTT
TRBV10-3,TRBJ2-2,NA,NA,CAITGDAVNTGELFF,TGTGCCATCACGGGAGATGCGGTGAACACCGGGGAGCTGTTTTTT
TRBV28,TRBJ2-6,TRBD1,NA,CASSKGALGANVLTF,TGTGCCAGCAGTAAGGGGGCGCTTGGGGCCAACGTCCTGACTTTC
TRBV7-8,TRBJ1-4,NA,NA,CASSLNGREKLFF,TGTGCCAGCAGCTTAAACGGGAGGGAAAAACTGTTTTTT
TRBV6-6,TRBJ1-6,NA,NA,CASSYITGRNSPLHF,TGTGCCAGCAGTTATATAACAGGGAGGAATTCACCCCTCCACTTT
TRBV7-9,TRBJ2-1,NA,once,CASSLGLGIVNEQFF,TGTGCCAGCAGCTTAGGGCTAGGAATCGTCAATGAGCAGTTCTTC
TRBV5-4,TRBJ2-7,NA,few,CASSLDRPYEQYF,TGTGCCAGCAGCTTGGACAGGCCCTACGAGCAGTACTTC
TRBV2,TRBJ1-5,NA,NA,CASRGTANQPQHF,TGTGCCAGCAGAGGGACGGCGAATCAGCCCCAGCATTTT
TRBV9,TRBJ2-7,TRBD1,NA,CASSVGGQVSYEQYF,TGTGCCAGCAGCGTAGGGGGACAGGTGTCCTACGAGCAGTACTTC
TRBV11-2,TRBJ2-7,TRBD2,NA,CASSRRRVAGVYEQYF,TGTGCCAGCAGTCGGAGGCGAGTAGCGGGAGTTTACGAGCAGTACTTC
TRBV6-1,TRBJ1-5,NA,NA,CASITWLGNQPQHF,TGTGCCAGCATTACGTGGTTGGGCAATCAGCCCCAGCATTTT
TRBV18,TRBJ1-1,NA,NA,CASSPQMDGMNTEAFF,TGTGCCAGCTCACCACAAATGGACGGCATGAACACTGAAGCTTTCTTT
TRBV7-2,TRBJ1-1,NA,NA,CASSLTVGLGTEAFF,TGTGCCAGCAGCTTAACGGTCGGGCTGGGCACTGAAGCTTTCTTT
TRBV11-2,TRBJ1-4,TRBD1,NA,CASSSWTGTENEKLFF,TGTGCCAGCAGTTCTTGGACCGGGACAGAAAATGAAAAACTGTTTTTT
TRBV9,TRBJ2-1,TRBD2,NA,CASSFSGSNNEQFF,TGTGCCAGCAGCTTCAGCGGGAGTAACAATGAGCAGTTCTTC
TRBV15,TRBJ2-5,NA,NA,CATSRGFGSGETQYF,TGTGCCACCAGCAGAGGCTTCGGGAGTGGGGAGACCCAGTACTTC
TRBV6-5,TRBJ1-1,TRBD1,once,CASSTTGGHTEAFF,TGTGCCAGCAGTACGACAGGGGGGCACACTGAAGCTTTCTTT
TRBV29-1,TRBJ2-5,NA,NA,CSVDFANAYQETQYF,TGCAGCGTTGATTTCGCAAATGCTTACCAAGAGACCCAGTACTTC
TRBV7-2,TRBJ2-3,NA,once,CASSPIYGTQYF,TGTGCCAGCAGCCCCATTTATGGTACGCAGTATTTT
TRBV9,TRBJ2-7,NA,NA,CASSVGQGGYEQYF,TGTGCCAGCAGCGTAGGGCAAGGGGGCTACGAGCAGTACTTC
TRBV5-1,TRBJ2-5,NA,NA,CASSPTEAGQETQYF,TGCGCCAGCAGCCCTACCGAGGCCGGACAAGAGACCCAGTACTTC
TRBV25-1,TRBJ1-1,TRBD1,NA,CASSGWDRMNTEAFF,TGTGCCAGCAGTGGATGGGACAGGATGAACACTGAAGCTTTCTTT
TRBV4-2,TRBJ1-1,TRBD1,NA,CASSHTRTGDTEAFF,TGTGCCAGCAGCCATACCAGGACAGGCGACACTGAAGCTTTCTTT
TRBV12-5,TRBJ1-2,NA,NA,CASGQDRTYGYTF,TGTGCTAGTGGACAAGACAGGACCTATGGCTACACCTTC
TRBV5-1,TRBJ2-7,NA,NA,CASSWAGRSYEQYF,TGCGCCAGCAGCTGGGCCGGGCGCTCCTACGAGCAGTACTTC